This T cell receptor delta chain was found in a study of DNA immune sequencing with unique molecular identifiers (TCRdb year 2020). Notes on the research overall: Immunomagnetic cell separation was used to enrich gammadelta T cells from buffy coats, and the genomic DNA of the enriched gammadelta T cells was sequenced. For the enriched versus non-enriched comparison, 100 ng enriched gammadelta T-cell DNA and approximately 1 ug non-enriched PBMC DNA were sequenced. Donors were healthy individuals, with approximately nine donors profiled from sorted peripheral blood gammadelta T cells. The method was checked using synthetic reference molecules and blood samples from healthy people. An ultrasensitive DNA-based TRD repertoire sequencing method using PCR-introduced unique molecular identifiers was developed and validated in the study. Fluorescence-activated cell sorting was used to enrich gammadelta T cells from the PBMC of about eleven healthy people. The paper as a whole reports these results and caveats: TRDV2 paired with TRDJ1 was the most common TRD rearrangement among clonotypes in healthy donors. Novel TRD sequences not targeted by the primers cannot be detected by the primer-based approach. TRD repertoire diversity varied between healthy donors, with several donors highly oligoclonal where top 5 clonotypes exceeded half of productive molecules.

Library creation used multiplex PCR. A 32-plex assay with primers for all 8 TRDV and 4 TRDJ genes covering the CDR3 was used to amplify genomic DNA. A 12-nucleotide UMI was attached over 3 barcoding PCR cycles, and a second PCR was then run with Illumina adapter primers. AMPure XP beads were used to purify the libraries, and library quality was checked on a Fragment Analyzer using the HS NGS Fragment kit. Sequencing was run on an Illumina MiniSeq mid-output kit with about 21% PhiX and 150 cycles of paired-end reads. Regarding the original processing steps: MIGEC version 1.2.9 was used to process reads, grouping reads by UMI and building error-corrected consensus sequences. Post-processing used modified VDJtools version 1.2.1 scripts and the tcR R package. For TCRdb, the public reads were processed anew by CATT, and duplicate DNA sequences were folded into one row. These V and J calls are TCRdb output, not the study's own analysis. For this sample there are under 6,000 delta-chain clones; approximately 11% appear just once. The leading ten clones occupy around half of the sample.

For this clone: What this receptor recognizes is not known. Qualities for individual bases were not recorded, and no much larger clone is one base off.

Inclusive of the bounding cysteine and phenylalanine, the CDR3 is 22 residues long. The read is trimmed to its CDR3 DNA, 66 bases read in frame from base 1. CDR1 NSMFDY and CDR2 ISSIKDK were looked up in the germline V gene. V was cut back by 4 bases and J by 0 bases, leaving a gap of 37 bases between them. The source is a human donor in good health. The sample consisted of gamma-delta T cells enriched from blood buffy coat, or unenriched PBMCs (not recorded which). The chain couples TRAV29/DV5 to TRDJ1, with a tentative D call of TRDD2 or TRDD3, each matching 6 bases. TCRdb records no J gene; here it was assigned by comparing the DNA to germline. The CDR3 reads as follows: CAAAYPGPSKEGISRYTDKLIF. In nucleotides, the sequence is TGTGCAGCAGCTTACCCCGGACCTTCCAAAGAGGGGATTTCAAGGTACACCGATAAACTCATCTTT. The entire variable domain, with the stretches around the CDR3 drawn from the reference TRAV29/DV5 and TRDJ1 proteins, is DQQVKQNSPSLSVQEGRISILNCDYTNSMFDYFLWYKKYPAEGPTFLISISSIKDKNEDGRFTVFLNKSAKHLSLHIVPSQPGDSAVYFCAAAYPGPSKEGISRYTDKLIFGKGTRVTVEP.